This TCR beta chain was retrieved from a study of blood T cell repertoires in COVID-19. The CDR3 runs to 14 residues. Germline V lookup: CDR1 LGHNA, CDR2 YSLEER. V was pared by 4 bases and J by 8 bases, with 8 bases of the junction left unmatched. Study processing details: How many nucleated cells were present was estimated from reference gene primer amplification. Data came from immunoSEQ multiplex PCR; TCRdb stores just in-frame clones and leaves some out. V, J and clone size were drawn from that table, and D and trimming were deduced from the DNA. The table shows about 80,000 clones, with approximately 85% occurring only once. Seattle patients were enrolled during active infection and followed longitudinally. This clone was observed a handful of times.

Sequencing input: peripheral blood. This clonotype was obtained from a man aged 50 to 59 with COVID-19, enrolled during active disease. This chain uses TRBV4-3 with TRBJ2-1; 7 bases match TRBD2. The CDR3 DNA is TGCGCCAGCAGCCTCGGACTAGAACGGGATGAGCAGTTCTTC. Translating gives CASSLGLERDEQFF.